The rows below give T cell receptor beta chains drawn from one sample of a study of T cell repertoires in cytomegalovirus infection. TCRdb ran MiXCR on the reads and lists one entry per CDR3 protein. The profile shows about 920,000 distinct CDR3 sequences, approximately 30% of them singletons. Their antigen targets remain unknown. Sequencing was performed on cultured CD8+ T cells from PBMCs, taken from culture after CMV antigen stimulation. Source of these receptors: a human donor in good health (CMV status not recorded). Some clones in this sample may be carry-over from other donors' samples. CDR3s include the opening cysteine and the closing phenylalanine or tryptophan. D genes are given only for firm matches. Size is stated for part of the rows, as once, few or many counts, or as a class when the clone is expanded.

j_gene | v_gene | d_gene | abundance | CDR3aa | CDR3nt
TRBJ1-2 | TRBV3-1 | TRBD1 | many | CASSQEGPRDSRLYGYTF | TGTGCCAGCAGCCAAGAAGGACCCAGGGACAGTCGTTTATATGGCTACACCTTC
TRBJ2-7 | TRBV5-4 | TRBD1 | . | CASSFGQGAEQYF | TGTGCCAGCAGCTTTGGGCAGGGGGCCGAGCAGTACTTC
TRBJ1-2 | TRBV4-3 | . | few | CASSQDPGRNYGYTF | TGCGCCAGCAGCCAAGACCCGGGTCGTAACTATGGCTACACCTTC
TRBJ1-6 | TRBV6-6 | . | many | CASSYSSGGSYNSPLHF | TGTGCCAGCAGTTACTCCTCGGGGGGCTCCTATAATTCACCCCTCCACTTT
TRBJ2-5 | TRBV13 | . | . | CASSLRRPSETQYF | TGTGCCAGCAGCTTACGACGGCCGTCGGAGACCCAGTACTTC
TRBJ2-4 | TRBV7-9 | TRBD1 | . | CASSGWTGEAKNIQYF | TGTGCCAGCAGCGGCTGGACAGGGGAAGCCAAAAACATTCAGTACTTC
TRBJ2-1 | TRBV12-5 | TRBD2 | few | CASGTTSGGAAYNEQFF | TGTGCTAGTGGTACCACTAGCGGGGGGGCGGCCTACAATGAGCAGTTCTTC
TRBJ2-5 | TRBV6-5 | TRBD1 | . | CASSLGQGRGTQYF | TGTGCCAGCAGTCTGGGACAGGGGAGAGGGACCCAGTACTTC
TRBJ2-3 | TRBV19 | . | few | CASRTLYATDTQYF | TGTGCCAGTAGGACCCTTTACGCTACAGATACGCAGTATTTT
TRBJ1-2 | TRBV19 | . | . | CATTRGAIYGYTF | TGTGCCACGACCCGGGGGGCTATCTATGGCTACACCTTC
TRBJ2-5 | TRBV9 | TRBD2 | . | CASSVSGGVQETQYF | TGTGCCAGCAGCGTAAGCGGGGGTGTCCAAGAGACCCAATACTTC
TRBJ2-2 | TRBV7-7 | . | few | CASSRNRVNTGELFF | TGTGCTAGCAGCCGGAACAGGGTAAACACCGGGGAGCTGTTTTTT
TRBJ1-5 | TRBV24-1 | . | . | CATSVGGKEPQHF | TGTGCCACCAGTGTTGGGGGAAAAGAGCCCCAGCATTTT
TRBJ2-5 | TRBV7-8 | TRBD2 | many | CASGGLAGFQETQYF | TGTGCCAGCGGGGGACTAGCGGGGTTCCAAGAGACCCAGTACTTC
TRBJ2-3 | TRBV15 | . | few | CATSTLTLSTDTQYF | TGTGCCACCAGCACTCTGACCCTCAGCACAGATACGCAGTATTTT
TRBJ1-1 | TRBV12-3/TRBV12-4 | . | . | CASSPTGTLMNTEAFF | TGTGCCAGCAGTCCAACTGGGACTTTAATGAACACTGAAGCTTTCTTT
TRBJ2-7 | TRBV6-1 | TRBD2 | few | CASSSGGSGGPSAEQYF | TGTGCCAGCAGTTCCGGGGGTAGCGGGGGCCCATCCGCCGAGCAGTACTTC
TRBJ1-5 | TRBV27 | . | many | CASSLSWGSNQPQHF | TGTGCCAGCAGTTTATCCTGGGGATCCAATCAGCCCCAGCATTTT
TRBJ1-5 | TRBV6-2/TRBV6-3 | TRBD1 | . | CASSYLTGGSNQPQHF | TGTGCCAGCAGTTACTTAACAGGGGGCTCCAATCAGCCCCAGCATTTT
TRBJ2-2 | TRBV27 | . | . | CASSSLLMRGLDTGELFF | TGTGCCAGCAGTTCTTTGCTAATGAGGGGCTTGGACACCGGGGAGCTGTTTTTT
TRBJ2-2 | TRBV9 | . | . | CATDGGTGELFF | TGTGCCACCGACGGGGGCACCGGGGAGCTGTTTTTT
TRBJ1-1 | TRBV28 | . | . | CATDRINTEAFF | TGTGCCACAGACAGAATAAACACTGAAGCTTTCTTT